These 19 T cell receptor beta chains originate from one sample sequenced in a study of T cell clonality in common variable immunodeficiency. General study results and limits: Fewer deletions and N-nucleotide insertions were reportedly seen in common variable immunodeficiency TCR beta sequences.

Produced via immunoSEQ multiplex PCR; TCRdb's table is partial and in-frame only. Found here are some 25,000 clones, no singletons; the ten largest cover approximately 8.9%. The antigens of these receptors remain unknown. The sample consisted of peripheral blood mononuclear cells. The receptors come from a human donor with common variable immunodeficiency.

In the case of this clone: The DNA ends 3 residues before the CDR3 does, and the rest of the CDR3 is filled in from the germline J gene. The chain is built from TRBV5-1 and TRBJ2-2; the D is unclear. Germline loops: CDR1 SGHRS, CDR2 YFSETQ. Trimming cost V 7 bases and J 6 bases, with 13 bases left between them. The CDR3 runs 13 residues. CDR3 loop: CASGKQSPGELFF. The CDR3 DNA, read in part, is TGCGCCAGCGGCAAACAGAGCCCCGGGGAG.

This clone was counted only a few times. The read terminates 3 residues ahead of where the CDR3 ends, so the germline J gene completes it. The chain uses TRBV20-1 and TRBJ2-1; 7 bases agree with TRBD1. The trim removed 5 bases at V and 4 bases at J, leaving 5 bases unmatched. This CDR3 contains 13 residues. Germline V gene data show CDR1 as DFQATT and CDR2 as SNEGSKA (reference sequence). The CDR3 DNA, read in part, is TGCAGTGCTCCGGGACAGTTTTACAATGAG. Translating gives CSAPGQFYNE. In full, the CDR3 is CSAPGQFYNEQFF.

This clone has at least ten counts. The CDR3 is cut off 3 residues early in the read; its end comes from the germline J gene. Other DNA sequences in this sample translate to the same CDR3. The chain combines TRBV4-2 with TRBJ2-1, with 11 bases identical to TRBD2. V trimming: 4 bases; J trimming: 7 bases; junction bases outside the gene matches: 15. This CDR3 region has 18 residues. The germline CDR1 and CDR2 sequences are LGHNA and YNFKEQ. The CDR3 here is CASSPRLTSGASRNEQFF. Partial CDR3 DNA: TGTGCCAGCAGCCCGCGGCTGACTAGCGGGGCGTCAAGGAATGAG.

The table lists this clone with a few counts. The sequenced fragment ends 3 residues before the CDR3 boundary, so the rest is inferred from the germline J gene. This sequence joins TRBV19 and TRBJ1-2; D is ambiguous. This CDR3 has 15 residues. The germline V and J ends were trimmed by 1 base and 5 bases, with 14 bases remaining between them. Germline CDR1 is LNHDA and CDR2 is SQIVND (reference sequence). The sequenced part of the CDR3 DNA is TGTGCCAGTAGTATAGGAGGCGGAGACTGGTATGGC. Protein sequence: CASSIGGGDWYG. The full-length CDR3 reads as CASSIGGGDWYGYTF.

Details on this clone: The read terminates 3 residues ahead of where the CDR3 ends, so the germline J gene completes it. The chain couples TRBV7-2 to TRBJ1-5, with D perhaps TRBD1 (6 bases). The V gene's germline CDR1 is SGHTA and CDR2 FQGNSA. The CDR3 is 15 amino acids. V shed 5 bases and J shed 3 bases, with 14 bases lying between them. The CDR3 sequence is CASSRMDSYNQPQHF. The sequenced CDR3 bases are TGTGCCAGCAGCCGGATGGACAGCTACAATCAGCCC.

For this clone: The read stops 3 residues short of the end of the CDR3; the missing end is completed from the germline J gene. The chain couples TRBV5-1 to TRBJ1-1; TRBD1 is a possible D gene (6 bases). Germline CDR1 SGHRS, CDR2 YFSETQ. The CDR3 consists of 18 residues. Trimming removed 0 bases at V and 2 bases at J, with 20 bases between. CDR3 DNA, as far as it was read: TGCGCCAGCAGCTTGGCTTTGCTACTTAGGGGACATAACACTGAA. Its protein product is CASSLALLLRGHNTE. The entire CDR3 protein reads CASSLALLLRGHNTEAFF.

This clone was seen at least ten times. The read finishes 3 residues shy of the CDR3 end, and the germline J gene is used to complete it. The V call is TRBV7-6, the J call TRBJ2-7; the D is unclear. This CDR3 contains 14 residues. Germline lookup yields CDR1 SGHVS and CDR2 FNYEAQ. Trimming removed 1 base at V and 5 bases at J, with 12 bases between. This CDR3 reads CASSLVRSVDEQYF. The covered CDR3 bases are TGTGCCAGCAGCTTAGTAAGGTCTGTTGACGAG.

This clone appeared a few times. The CDR3 end falls 3 residues outside the read, so it is completed with the germline J gene. The chain recombines TRBV29-1 with TRBJ2-7; D ambiguous. From germline, CDR1 is SQVTM and CDR2 ANQGSEA. With 0 bases removed from V and 0 bases from J, the gap between germline ends came to 6 bases. The CDR3 loop spans 13 amino acids. CDR3 region: CSVEDPGSYEQYF. The covered CDR3 bases are TGCAGCGTTGAAGATCCGGGCTCCTACGAG.

This clone has at least ten counts. The read terminates 3 residues before the CDR3 end, so the remaining end is supplied by the germline J gene. This chain uses TRBV20-1 with TRBJ2-3, with D perhaps matching TRBD2 (5 bases). This CDR3 contains 14 residues. CDR1 and CDR2 (germline): DFQATT, SNEGSKA (reference sequence). The V end was cut by 5 bases, the J end by 5 bases, with 17 bases between. The CDR3 bases that were read are TGCAGTGCTGTCTCGGGGTTCGCGGAAGATACG. This gives the protein CSAVSGFAEDT. The full CDR3 reads CSAVSGFAEDTQYF.

This clone was picked up many times. The CDR3 goes on 3 residues after the read ends, and that part is filled in from the germline J gene. This sequence joins TRBV2 and TRBJ2-1; the match to TRBD2 covers 10 bases. This CDR3 contains 14 residues. Germline CDR1 reads SNHLY; CDR2 reads FYNNEI. The V and J ends lost 7 bases and 6 bases, in that order; junction bases with no gene match: 6. CDR3 DNA, as far as it was read: TGTGCCAGCATTTCCGGGACTAGCGTCAATGAG. Protein sequence: CASISGTSVNE. The complete CDR3 reads CASISGTSVNEQFF.

Of note for this clone: The read is 3 residues too short to cover the CDR3 end, so that end is filled in from the germline J gene. This chain connects TRBV30 to TRBJ1-6, with TRBD1 matching 7 bases. Trimming took 0 bases from V and 11 from J; bases not matched to a gene: 7. This CDR3 region has 14 residues. The V gene's germline CDR1 is GTSNPN and CDR2 SVGIG (reference sequence). Here the CDR3 reads CAWSVRTGVTPLHF. CDR3 bases read: TGTGCCTGGAGTGTACGAACAGGGGTGACACCC.

This clone was detected ten times or more. The observed sequence ends 3 residues before the CDR3 terminus, with the missing tail filled in from the germline J gene. J is TRBJ1-2 and V is TRBV30; D is uncertain. The CDR3 has 13 amino acids. From germline, CDR1 is GTSNPN and CDR2 SVGIG (reference sequence). The germline V and J ends were trimmed by 5 bases and 0 bases, with 10 bases remaining between them. The covered CDR3 bases are TGTGCCTGGTCCACCGGGGCTAACTATGGC. Translated, it gives CAWSTGANYG. The complete CDR3 reads CAWSTGANYGYTF.

This clone was counted a few times. The read stops 3 residues short of the end of the CDR3; the missing end is completed from the germline J gene. V is TRBV7-6 and J is TRBJ1-4, with D uncertain. The CDR3 runs 14 residues. V lost 1 base and J 4 bases, leaving 7 bases between the germline ends. The germline V gene has CDR1 SGHVS and CDR2 FNYEAQ. The CDR3 loop is CASSLGAVNEKLFF. Partial CDR3 DNA: TGTGCCAGCAGCTTAGGGGCAGTTAATGAAAAA.

This clone was seen only a few times. The CDR3 end lies 3 residues beyond the end of the read and is filled in from the germline J gene. The V and J genes are TRBV19 and TRBJ1-5; 7 bases line up with TRBD1. The V and J ends lost 5 bases and 0 bases, in that order; junction bases with no gene match: 10. CDR1 and CDR2 (germline): LNHDA, SQIVND (reference sequence). This CDR3 contains 17 residues. The CDR3 sequence: CASSSRDSSYSNQPQHF. CDR3 DNA (partial): TGTGCCAGTAGTTCCCGGGACAGCTCTTATAGCAATCAGCCC.

Regarding this clone: The CDR3 end lies 3 residues beyond the end of the read and is filled in from the germline J gene. The chain couples TRBV2 to TRBJ1-2; TRBD1 aligns across 7 bases. Germline V gene data show CDR1 as SNHLY and CDR2 as FYNNEI. This CDR3 comprises 14 residues. The CDR3 loop is CATDGEVQGRGYTF. CDR3 DNA, as far as it was read: TGTGCCACCGACGGGGAGGTACAGGGGAGAGGC.

This clone was recorded a few times. The read ends 3 residues before the CDR3 terminus; that terminus is restored from the germline J gene. The rearrangement joins TRBV23-1 to TRBJ1-2, with a possible D match to TRBD1 (6 bases). TRBV23-1 is recorded as an ORF, its role being uncertain. Trimming took 3 bases from V and 2 from J, leaving 13 bases between them. This CDR3 contains 15 residues. CDR3 residues: CASSHLDRFNYGYTF. The DNA read from the CDR3 is TGCGCCAGCAGTCATCTCGACAGGTTCAACTATGGC.

This clone has ten or more counts. Coverage ceases 3 residues before the CDR3 finishes, and the germline J gene fills in the end. The genes are TRBV29-1 and TRBJ1-1, with D perhaps matching TRBD1 (5 bases). The germline V gene encodes CDR1 SQVTM and CDR2 ANQGSEA. Trimming shortened V by 0 bases and J by 4 bases, and 12 bases separated the two germline ends. This CDR3 is built from 14 residues. The CDR3 sequence: CSVEDRGVGTEAFF. The part of the CDR3 DNA that was read is TGCAGCGTTGAAGATCGAGGGGTCGGCACTGAA.

Concerning this clone itself: The CDR3 goes on 3 residues after the read ends, and that part is filled in from the germline J gene. The chain carries TRBV2 and TRBJ2-3; 12 nucleotides match TRBD2. The CDR3 totals 15 residues. The germline CDR1 and CDR2 sequences are SNHLY and FYNNEI. V trimming: 5 bases; J trimming: 4 bases; junction bases outside the gene matches: 4. CDR3 bases read: TGTGCCAGCAGTCGGACTAGCGGGGCACCAGATACG. Encoded protein: CASSRTSGAPDT. The whole CDR3 sequence is CASSRTSGAPDTQYF.

Turning to this clone: The CDR3 goes on 3 residues after the read ends, and that part is filled in from the germline J gene. The V gene is TRBV2, the J gene TRBJ1-2; tentatively, D is TRBD1 (5 bases). V dropped 3 bases and J dropped 2 bases, with 10 bases sitting between them. The germline CDR1 and CDR2 sequences are SNHLY and FYNNEI. The CDR3 sequence is 14 residues long. The part of the CDR3 DNA that was read is TGTGCCAGCAGTGAGACGACAGAGAACTATGGC. The encoded protein is CASSETTENYG. The entire CDR3 is CASSETTENYGYTF.